This entry lists 28 T cell receptor beta chains sequenced from one sample in a study of identical twins. TCRdb re-analysed the 5' RACE reads in MiXCR, keeping a single row per CDR3 protein. The data show about 720,000 distinct CDR3 sequences, approximately 18% seen once. These data were also filed under a second study, of T cells expressing NK-cell markers.

Sequencing was carried out using PBMCs. Receptors were obtained from a woman aged 18-35 years in good health.

A few counts support this clonotype. The chain combines TRBV3-1 with TRBJ1-2; D is possibly TRBD1 (6 bases). CDR1 is LGHDT and CDR2 is YNNKEL in the germline V gene (reference sequence). CDR3 size: 14 residues. V lost 11 bases and J 4 bases, leaving 20 bases between the germline ends. The CDR3 DNA reads TGTGCCTCTCAAGGGGGAGGACTTATCTATGGCTACACCTTC. Translating gives CASQGGGLIYGYTF.

V and J are TRBV6-2 or TRBV6-3 and TRBJ1-1; no firm D call. The CDR3 has 11 residues. Germline V gene lookup returns CDR1 MNHEY and CDR2 SVGEGT. Trimming removed 3 bases at V and 7 bases at J, with 6 bases between. CDR3 region: CASSYTFEAFF. CDR3 DNA sequence: TGTGCCAGCAGTTATACCTTTGAAGCTTTCTTT.

This sequence joins TRBV4-1 and TRBJ2-7, with 7 bases matching TRBD1. The CDR3 totals 14 residues. Germline CDR1 MGHRA, CDR2 YSYEKL. J lost 4 bases, V lost 4 bases, and 7 bases had no gene match. The CDR3 coding sequence is TGCGCCAGCAGCCCCACCGGGACAGAGTACGAGCAGTACTTC. This translates into CASSPTGTEYEQYF.

The chain links TRBV30 to TRBJ2-7; TRBD2 agrees at 11 bases. The CDR3 is 15 residues long. The germline CDR1 and CDR2 sequences are GTSNPN and SVGIG (reference sequence). V was pared by 5 bases and J by 1 base, with 7 bases of the junction left unmatched. In DNA, the CDR3 is TGTGCCTGGGGGCTAGCGGGAGGCTCTTCCTACGAGCAGTACTTC. This codes for CAWGLAGGSSYEQYF.

The table lists this clonotype with a few counts. The V and J genes are TRBV20-1 and TRBJ2-3; TRBD1 might be the D (6 bases). The CDR3 sequence is 14 residues long. The germline CDR1 and CDR2 sequences are DFQATT and SNEGSKA (reference sequence). Trimming removed 3 bases at V and 5 bases at J, with 15 bases between. This chain's CDR3 is CSASRTGLGDTQYF. CDR3 in DNA: TGCAGTGCTAGCCGAACAGGGCTGGGAGATACGCAGTATTTT.

The chain joins TRBV27 to TRBJ2-1, with 12 bases lining up with TRBD2. Trimming removed 5 bases from V and 9 bases from J; junction bases left unmatched: 5. CDR3 length: 14 amino acids. Germline CDR1 and CDR2: MNHEY and SMNVEV (reference sequence). The CDR3: CASSILAGGTEQFF. The CDR3 DNA follows: TGTGCCAGCAGTATACTAGCGGGAGGTACTGAGCAGTTCTTC.

This clonotype was observed a handful of times. The chain links TRBV25-1 to TRBJ2-1, with 9 positions matching TRBD2. Per the germline V gene, CDR1 is MGHDK and CDR2 is SYGVNS. V lost 8 bases, J lost 7 bases, and 12 bases stayed unmatched. The CDR3 extends over 15 amino acids. The CDR3 here is CASGKAGLASNEQFF. CDR3 DNA sequence: TGTGCCAGCGGAAAAGCGGGACTAGCATCGAATGAGCAGTTCTTC.

In its sample, this clonotype was seen a few times. V gene TRBV27 combines with J gene TRBJ1-5; no clear D. The CDR3 runs 15 residues. The V and J ends lost 3 bases and 7 bases respectively, with 16 bases between them. CDR1 is MNHEY, CDR2 SMNVEV, per germline (reference sequence). The DNA for the CDR3 is TGTGCCAGCAGTTTGGGAGGGCCCGTAGTCCAGCCCCAGCATTTT. Translating gives CASSLGGPVVQPQHF.

This clonotype was found a few times. The chain has TRBV20-1 and TRBJ2-1; 10 nucleotides align to TRBD1. J gave up 4 bases and V 5 bases, and 8 bases lay outside the gene matches. Per the germline V gene, CDR1 is DFQATT and CDR2 is SNEGSKA (reference sequence). CDR3 length: 15 amino acids. CDR3 sequence (DNA): TGCAGTGCTTTGGCTAGACAGGGGGCGTACAATGAGCAGTTCTTC. Translation: CSALARQGAYNEQFF.

This clonotype was counted only a few times. The junction differs from germline at one of its ends, possibly a read error. This chain connects TRBV20-1 to TRBJ2-7, with 9 bases identical to TRBD1. CDR3 length: 13 residues. The V gene's germline CDR1 is DFQATT and CDR2 SNEGSKA (reference sequence). Here the CDR3 reads CSARREGGDRVNF. CDR3 coding DNA: TGCAGTGCTAGAAGGGAAGGTGGGGACAGGGTGAACTTC.

The CDR3 DNA sequence: TGTGCCAGCAGCGCCAGACAGGGAGAGAATGAAAAACTGTTTTTT. This sequence encodes CASSARQGENEKLFF. The chain couples TRBV5-4 to TRBJ1-4; 7 bases line up with TRBD1. CDR1 is SGHNT, CDR2 YYREEE, per germline (reference sequence). CDR3 length equals 15 residues. Losses at the gene ends were 4 bases for V and 5 bases for J; bases not matched to a gene: 8. Based on the CDR3 plus reference TRBV5-4 and TRBJ1-4, the full variable domain is ETGVTQSPTHLIKTRGQQVTLRCSSQSGHNTVSWYQQALGQGPQFIFQYYREEENGRGNFPPRFSGLQFPNYSSELNVNALELDDSALYLCASSARQGENEKLFFGSGTQLSVL.

The chain joins TRBV29-1 to TRBJ2-7; D not resolved. The CDR3 consists of 11 residues. CDR1 is SQVTM, CDR2 ANQGSEA, per germline. CDR3 residues: CSAGDTYEQYF. The CDR3 bases are TGCAGTGCAGGTGATACCTACGAGCAGTACTTC.

The chain employs TRBV27 and TRBJ2-1, with 10 bases lining up with TRBD2. The CDR3 is 14 residues long. J was trimmed by 7 bases and V by 7 bases; bases with no gene match: 7. Germline lookup yields CDR1 MNHEY and CDR2 SMNVEV (reference sequence). In DNA, the CDR3 is TGTGCCAGCATTCTAAGCGGGAGGGCGAATGAGCAGTTCTTC. This codes for CASILSGRANEQFF.

This clonotype was detected ten times or more. The DNA of the CDR3 is TGTGCCAGCGGCCTGACAGGGGGTGGCTACAATGAGCAGTTCTTC. It codes for CASGLTGGGYNEQFF. This chain connects TRBV12-3 or TRBV12-4 to TRBJ2-1, with 9 bases identical to TRBD1. CDR3 size: 15 residues. V dropped 8 bases and J dropped 3; count of bases not matched to a gene: 8.

The V and J genes are TRBV12-3 or TRBV12-4 and TRBJ1-1, with D unresolved. The CDR3 is 13 amino acids. Trimming took 8 bases from V and 1 from J, leaving 11 bases between them. The CDR3 loop is CASGVLSNTEAFF. The CDR3 DNA reads as TGTGCCAGCGGGGTACTTTCGAACACTGAAGCTTTCTTT.

CDR3 in DNA: TGTGCCAGCAGTGAATTTAACGACGAGCAGTACTTC. It translates to CASSEFNDEQYF. The chain couples TRBV25-1 to TRBJ2-7; no clear D gene. From germline, CDR1 is MGHDK and CDR2 SYGVNS. The CDR3 covers 12 residues. Trimming took 1 base from V and 5 from J, leaving 6 bases between them.

The chain is built from TRBV4-3 and TRBJ2-1; 8 bases map to TRBD2. Trimming cost V 4 bases and J 3 bases; bases outside gene matches: 5. Per the germline V gene, CDR1 is LGHNA and CDR2 is YSLEER. The CDR3 has 15 amino acids. The CDR3: CASSRGSGIYNEQFF. The CDR3 DNA sequence: TGCGCCAGCAGCCGGGGTAGCGGGATCTACAATGAGCAGTTCTTC.

In this sample, this clonotype turned up many times. The chain carries TRBV12-5 and TRBJ2-7; D is undetermined. Trimming took off 5 bases at V and 2 bases at J, with 10 bases between the two ends. The germline V gene has CDR1 LGHNT and CDR2 FRNRAP. The CDR3 contains 13 residues. CDR3: CASGRTGAYEQYF. The CDR3 DNA is TGTGCTAGTGGTCGGACGGGTGCCTACGAGCAGTACTTC.

The chain couples TRBV10-3 to TRBJ2-7; 9 bases are shared with TRBD1. CDR3 length: 13 amino acids. Per germline, CDR1 ENHRY and CDR2 SYGVKD. V was pared by 10 bases and J by 6 bases, with 10 bases of the junction left unmatched. The CDR3 DNA follows: TGTGCCACGGAGGACAGGGGTGATGTCGAGCAGTACTTC. Its protein is CATEDRGDVEQYF.

This chain joins TRBV6-5 and TRBJ2-7, with TRBD1 matching 10 bases. The CDR3 loop spans 12 amino acids. Germline CDR1 reads MNHEY; CDR2 reads SVGAGI. The V segment lost 11 bases and the J segment 5 bases; nucleotides outside the gene matches: 6. CDR3 loop: CARTGQGHEQYF. DNA for the CDR3: TGTGCCCGTACGGGACAGGGGCACGAGCAGTACTTC.

This clonotype was observed a handful of times. V is TRBV6-1 and J is TRBJ2-3, with 9 bases fitting TRBD2. This CDR3 has 16 amino acids. Looked up from germline, CDR1 is MNHNS and CDR2 is SASEGT. V lost 6 bases to trimming and J lost 6 bases; unmatched junction nucleotides: 13. CDR3 region: CASSRRASGNPDTQYF. Written as DNA, the CDR3 is TGTGCCAGCAGCCGTCGGGCTAGCGGGAACCCTGATACGCAGTATTTT.

This clonotype was found a few times. The rearrangement uses TRBV10-3 and TRBJ2-7; TRBD1 or TRBD2 may be the D gene (5 bases each). This CDR3 contains 15 residues. Trimming took off 6 bases at V and 3 bases at J, with 18 bases between the two ends. The V gene's germline CDR1 is ENHRY and CDR2 SYGVKD. The CDR3 coding sequence is TGTGCCATCAGCCCCGGGACCCAACTCAGCTACGAGCAGTACTTC. It specifies CAISPGTQLSYEQYF.

This sequence joins TRBV15 and TRBJ1-6; 8 positions agree with TRBD1. The CDR3 extends over 17 amino acids. Germline lookup yields CDR1 LNHNV and CDR2 YYDKDF (reference sequence). The V segment lost 0 bases and the J segment 7 bases; nucleotides outside the gene matches: 8. CDR3 in amino acids: CATSRDGGRGLNSPLHF. CDR3 DNA: TGTGCCACCAGCAGAGATGGAGGCAGGGGGCTAAATTCACCCCTCCACTTT.

This clonotype was picked up a small number of times. The genes are TRBV12-5 and TRBJ1-1; 10 bases line up with TRBD1. V was clipped by 2 bases and J by 5 bases; unmatched bases: 8. The germline gives CDR1 LGHNT, CDR2 FRNRAP. The CDR3 is made up of 16 amino acids. CDR3 DNA: TGTGCTAGTGGTTTGCCCCGACAGGGGGCGCGGACTGAAGCTTTCTTT. Protein: CASGLPRQGARTEAFF.

In its sample, this clonotype was seen many times. The chain combines TRBV5-1 with TRBJ2-1; 11 positions agree with TRBD2. Germline trimming cut 1 base from V and 6 bases from J; bases unmatched to any gene: 3. The germline V gene has CDR1 SGHRS and CDR2 YFSETQ. The CDR3 loop spans 15 amino acids. In nucleotides, the CDR3 is TGCGCCAGCAGCTTGCTGCTAGCGGGAGGCAATGAGCAGTTCTTC. This encodes CASSLLLAGGNEQFF.

This clonotype was counted between two and nine times. This chain connects TRBV6-5 to TRBJ2-3, with a tentative D call TRBD1 (6 bases). The V gene's germline CDR1 is MNHEY and CDR2 SVGAGI. Between the trimmed V and J ends, which lost 5 bases and 5 bases, there was a span of 11 bases. The CDR3 runs 13 residues. CDR3 in DNA: TGTGCCAGCAGTAACAGGGTCGGAGATACGCAGTATTTT. Translating it yields CASSNRVGDTQYF.

The V and J genes are TRBV20-1 and TRBJ2-1, with 9 nucleotides matching TRBD2. The ends lost 2 bases at V and 7 bases at J; junction bases unmatched: 12. Germline V lookup: CDR1 DFQATT, CDR2 SNEGSKA (reference sequence). The CDR3 runs to 16 residues. CDR3 sequence (DNA): TGCAGTGCTAGAAAGCGCGGGGGGGCAGGCGCAAATGAGCAGTTCTTC. Amino acid sequence: CSARKRGGAGANEQFF.

The sample holds many counts of this clonotype. The gene calls are TRBV12-3 or TRBV12-4 and TRBJ2-7, with D hard to call. V lost 2 bases to trimming and J lost 3 bases, with 8 bases between them. This CDR3 has 13 residues. CDR3 amino acids: CASSLILGYEQYF. DNA for the CDR3: TGTGCCAGCAGTTTAATCCTGGGCTACGAGCAGTACTTC.